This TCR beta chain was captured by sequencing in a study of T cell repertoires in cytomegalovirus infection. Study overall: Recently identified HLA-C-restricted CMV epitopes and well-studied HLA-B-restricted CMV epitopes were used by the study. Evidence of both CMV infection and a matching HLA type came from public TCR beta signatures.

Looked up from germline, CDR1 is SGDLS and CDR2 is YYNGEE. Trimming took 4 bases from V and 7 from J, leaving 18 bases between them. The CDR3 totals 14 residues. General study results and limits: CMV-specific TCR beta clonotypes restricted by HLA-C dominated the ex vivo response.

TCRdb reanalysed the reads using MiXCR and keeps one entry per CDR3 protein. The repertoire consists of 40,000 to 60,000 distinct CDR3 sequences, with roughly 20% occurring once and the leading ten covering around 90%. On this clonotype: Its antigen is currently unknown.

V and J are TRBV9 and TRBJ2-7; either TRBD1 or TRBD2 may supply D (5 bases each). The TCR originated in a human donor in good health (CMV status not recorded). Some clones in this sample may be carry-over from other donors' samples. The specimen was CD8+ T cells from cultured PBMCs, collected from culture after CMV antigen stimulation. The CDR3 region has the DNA TGTGCCAGCAGCATCGGGACGGTTAAGGGTGAGCAGTACTTC. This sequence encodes CASSIGTVKGEQYF.